A selection of T cell receptor beta chains follows, all from one sample in a study of blood T cell repertoires in COVID-19. Libraries were prepared by immunoSEQ multiplex PCR; TCRdb keeps only in-frame clonotypes and omits some of them. The sample carries 250,000 to 350,000 clones, over 75% recorded once. Sequenced: PBMCs or T cells enriched from blood (not recorded which). These receptors all stem from a woman aged 18 to 35 who had recovered from COVID-19. Both conserved end residues are part of each CDR3.

TRBJ1-2 | TRBV5-6 | CASSPRPTGGHGYTF
TRBJ1-6 | TRBV7-3 | CASSRDGQGTSPLHF
TRBJ1-2 | TRBV18 | CASSPTGFYGYTF
TRBJ1-2 | TRBV6-5 | CASSPGGMGGYTF
TRBJ2-7 | TRBV11-2 | CASSLDLASDSYEQYF
TRBJ1-1 | TRBV29-1 | CSATRQGGENTEAFF
TRBJ2-5 | TRBV18 | CASSPGTTEETQYF
TRBJ2-2 | TRBV5-1 | CASSLRLAANTGELFF
TRBJ1-2 | TRBV2 | CASSERLGRRSLGYTF
TRBJ1-6 | TRBV11-2 | CASSQSLGGPLHF
TRBJ1-3 | TRBV30 | CAWSAVSGNTIYF
TRBJ1-1 | TRBV12-3/TRBV12-4 | CASSLGEEAFF
TRBJ2-3 | TRBV4-2 | CASSHLTTTSGDLTDTQYF
TRBJ1-1 | TRBV5-4 | CASSLRDRGNTEAFF
TRBJ1-2 | TRBV28 | CASSFPGGDYGYTF
TRBJ1-1 | TRBV2 | CASSLQGTEAFF
TRBJ2-1 | TRBV6-6 | CASSYTAGRYNEQFF